Below, 6 T cell receptor beta chains from the same sample are listed, as sequenced in a study of read filtering for tumor transcriptome and immune sequencing (dated by TCRdb to about 2020). Sequencing was performed on an Illumina HiSeq 4000. The Immunoverse kit was used to build TCR libraries from 400 ng RNA, with molecular barcoded adaptors covering alpha/delta and beta/gamma chains. TCRdb cleaned the public reads at Q25 with fastp, built clones with MiXCR and kept in-frame beta chains. Entries that share a CDR3 protein sequence are merged under the most common genes and DNA. Recorded for this sample are tens of thousands of distinct CDR3 sequences; approximately 12% of them occurred a single time. Jointly, the top ten make up approximately 15% of the sample. Material for sequencing was a population of CD138-negative cells sorted from bone marrow. What this sample's cell subset or site label stands for: bone marrow mononuclear cells depleted of CD138+ plasma/myeloma cells by negative magnetic selection. The receptors stem from a donor aged 40 or over with multiple myeloma.

This clonotype was seen ten or more times. The chain carries TRBV10-3 and TRBJ1-1, with 8 bases fitting TRBD1. The germline CDR1 and CDR2 sequences are ENHRY and SYGVKD. This CDR3 spans 13 amino acids. V trimming: 11 bases; J trimming: 0 bases; junction bases outside the gene matches: 5. The CDR3 region has the DNA TGTGCCGCAAGACAGGGGTTGAACACTGAAGCTTTCTTT. Translated, it gives CAARQGLNTEAFF.

This clonotype was observed a few times. The chain combines TRBV10-3 with TRBJ1-5, with TRBD1 as a possible D gene (5 bases). Trimming took 7 bases from V and 7 from J, leaving 14 bases between them. Germline CDR1 and CDR2: ENHRY and SYGVKD. CDR3 length equals 13 residues. The CDR3 nucleotides are TGTGCCATCACGGGCAGGGAAGGACAGCCCCAGCATTTT. This codes for CAITGREGQPQHF.

This clonotype was observed many times. The chain employs TRBV2 and TRBJ2-6; TRBD1 matches at 7 bases. Looked up from germline, CDR1 is SNHLY and CDR2 is FYNNEI. CDR3 size: 15 residues. J was trimmed by 2 bases and V by 11 bases; bases with no gene match: 9. The CDR3 nucleotides are TGTGCCTCCAAAGAACAGGGGACTGGGGCCAACGTCCTGACTTTC. Protein product: CASKEQGTGANVLTF.

There are many counts of this clonotype. This chain uses TRBV20-1 with TRBJ2-1, with TRBD2 as a possible D gene (5 bases). Germline-derived CDR1 and CDR2 are DFQATT and SNEGSKA (reference sequence). This CDR3 is 12 amino acids long. V lost 2 bases and J lost 7, with 9 bases in between. The CDR3 DNA is TGCAGTGCTAGATTTAGACTAAATGAGCAGTTCTTC. This codes for CSARFRLNEQFF.

The chain recombines TRBV20-1 with TRBJ2-7; 14 nucleotides match TRBD2. There are 17 residues in the CDR3. The V and J ends lost 0 bases and 2 bases, in that order; junction bases with no gene match: 6. Germline CDR1 reads DFQATT; CDR2 reads SNEGSKA (reference sequence). CDR3 nucleotide sequence: TGCAGTGCTAGAGATCAGAGGACTAGCGGGAGGCCCTACGAGCAGTACTTC. It encodes CSARDQRTSGRPYEQYF.

This clonotype was recorded at least ten times. The genes are TRBV28 and TRBJ2-7, with 9 bases lining up with TRBD1. Germline trimming cut 6 bases from V and 7 bases from J; bases unmatched to any gene: 7. This CDR3 has 13 residues. The germline V gene encodes CDR1 MDHEN and CDR2 SYDVKM. Here the CDR3 reads CASRGQGFGEQYF. CDR3 bases: TGTGCCAGCAGGGGACAGGGCTTTGGGGAGCAGTACTTC.